This passage covers 20 T cell receptor beta chains from one sample sequenced in a study of blood T cell repertoires in COVID-19. Here immunoSEQ multiplex PCR was the method, and the copy in TCRdb shows in-frame clones only, minus some. This table holds a few hundred thousand clones, around nine tenths found once. Material: PBMCs or T cells enriched from blood (not recorded which). Source of these receptors: a woman aged 25 to 39 who had recovered from COVID-19.

The sample holds a few counts of this clone. The chain couples TRBV5-1 to TRBJ1-2; 7 nucleotides agree with TRBD1. There are 15 residues in the CDR3. V was clipped by 3 bases and J by 0 bases; unmatched bases: 5. CDR1 is SGHRS, CDR2 YFSETQ, per germline. The DNA of the CDR3 is TGCGCCAGCAGCTCTTTCGACAGGGCTAACTATGGCTACACCTTC. Its protein is CASSSFDRANYGYTF.

This clone was found a few times. J is TRBJ1-1 and V is TRBV29-1, with TRBD1 identical over 7 bases. V trimming: 6 bases; J trimming: 3 bases; junction bases outside the gene matches: 13. CDR1 and CDR2 from the germline V gene are SQVTM and ANQGSEA. This CDR3 comprises 15 residues. The CDR3 reads CSVAPPRGFDTEAFF. The CDR3 DNA follows: TGCAGCGTGGCCCCCCCCAGGGGGTTCGACACTGAAGCTTTCTTT. Combining the CDR3 with reference TRBV29-1 and TRBJ1-1 gives the whole variable domain SAVISQKPSRDICQRGTSLTIQCQVDSQVTMMFWYRQQPGQSLTLIATANQGSEATYESGFVIDKFPISRPNLTFSTLTVSNMSPEDSSIYLCSVAPPRGFDTEAFFGQGTRLTVV.

This clone showed up just once. The genes are TRBV5-4 and TRBJ2-3, with 7 nucleotides matching TRBD1. Germline CDR1 is SGHNT and CDR2 is YYREEE (reference sequence). The CDR3 has 14 residues. The V and J ends lost 2 bases and 3 bases, in that order; junction bases with no gene match: 3. The CDR3 DNA follows: TGTGCCAGCAGCTTAGAGGGGGCAACAGATACGCAGTATTTT. Protein sequence: CASSLEGATDTQYF.

The chain recombines TRBV10-2 with TRBJ2-7; TRBD2 aligns across 10 bases. In germline, CDR1 is WSHSY, CDR2 SAAADI. The CDR3 runs to 13 residues. The V segment lost 6 bases and the J segment 3 bases; nucleotides outside the gene matches: 2. CDR3 loop: CASRGTSDYEQYF. The CDR3 region has the DNA TGCGCCAGCAGGGGGACTAGCGACTACGAGCAGTACTTC.

The V and J genes are TRBV5-1 and TRBJ1-2; D is undetermined. The CDR3 totals 16 residues. The V gene lost 0 bases and the J gene lost 1 base, with 13 bases spanning the gap. CDR1 is SGHRS and CDR2 is YFSETQ in the germline V gene. The CDR3, as DNA: TGCGCCAGCAGCTTGGCCGCCGGGAGTGGTAACTATGGCTACACCTTC. This encodes CASSLAAGSGNYGYTF.

The V call is TRBV6-5, the J call TRBJ1-1; 10 bases map to TRBD1. The CDR3 spans 14 residues. V shed 7 bases and J 4 bases; nucleotides not matched to a gene: 6. CDR1 MNHEY and CDR2 SVGAGI come from the germline V gene. The CDR3 nucleotides read TGTGCCAGCACCTCGGACAGGGGGAGCACTGAAGCTTTCTTT. As protein: CASTSDRGSTEAFF.

V is TRBV5-1 and J is TRBJ1-1, with D perhaps matching TRBD1 (5 bases). CDR1 SGHRS and CDR2 YFSETQ come from the germline V gene. V was clipped by 3 bases and J by 10 bases, with 16 bases between them. The CDR3 covers 13 residues. This CDR3 reads CASSSTQGSGAFF. The DNA of the CDR3 is TGCGCCAGCAGCTCCACCCAGGGTAGCGGAGCTTTCTTT.

The chain is built from TRBV19 and TRBJ1-1, with a weak D call TRBD1 (5 bases). V was pared by 6 bases and J by 2 bases, with 13 bases between. There are 14 residues in the CDR3. Germline lookup yields CDR1 LNHDA and CDR2 SQIVND (reference sequence). The CDR3: CASSKVGANTEAFF. The CDR3 bases are TGTGCCAGTAGCAAAGTAGGGGCCAACACTGAAGCTTTCTTT.

The chain couples TRBV5-1 to TRBJ2-7; 10 positions match TRBD1. The CDR3 length is 14 residues. Germline loops: CDR1 SGHRS, CDR2 YFSETQ. V lost 4 bases to trimming and J lost 4 bases; unmatched junction nucleotides: 5. The CDR3 coding sequence is TGCGCCAGCAGCAGCGGACAGGGGGGGTACGAGCAGTACTTC. This codes for CASSSGQGGYEQYF.

The genes are TRBV5-1 and TRBJ2-3, with 9 nucleotides matching TRBD2. V dropped 5 bases and J dropped 8; count of bases not matched to a gene: 6. This CDR3 contains 13 residues. Germline V gives CDR1 SGHRS, CDR2 YFSETQ. CDR3 DNA sequence: TGCGCCAGCAGTTCTAGCGGGGAAGGTACGCAGTATTTT. Translating gives CASSSSGEGTQYF.

The chain employs TRBV5-6 and TRBJ1-1; weak D call: TRBD1 (5 bases). Germline values: CDR1 SGHDT, CDR2 YYEEEE. This CDR3 has 13 amino acids. Trimming removed 4 bases from V and 4 bases from J, with 11 bases in between. The DNA for the CDR3 is TGTGCCAGCAGCCAACAGGAGATCACTGAAGCTTTCTTT. This codes for CASSQQEITEAFF.

The chain recombines TRBV19 with TRBJ1-5, with 7 bases fitting TRBD1. The CDR3 sequence is 14 residues long. J gave up 9 bases and V 2 bases, and 7 bases lay outside the gene matches. Germline values: CDR1 LNHDA, CDR2 SQIVND (reference sequence). The CDR3 is CASSIRGPGTPQHF. CDR3 bases: TGTGCCAGTAGTATAAGGGGGCCGGGTACGCCCCAGCATTTT.

This chain connects TRBV4-1 to TRBJ1-2; perhaps TRBD1 as D (6 bases). The CDR3 loop spans 11 amino acids. Germline-derived CDR1 and CDR2 are MGHRA and YSYEKL. V shed 8 bases and J shed 5 bases, with 9 bases lying between them. The CDR3 region is CASGTGYGYTF. CDR3 DNA sequence: TGCGCCAGCGGAACAGGGTATGGCTACACCTTC.

This chain links TRBV5-6 with TRBJ1-1; TRBD1 agrees at 7 bases. Germline V gives CDR1 SGHDT, CDR2 YYEEEE. The CDR3 runs to 18 residues. J was trimmed by 2 bases and V by 0 bases; bases with no gene match: 13. The CDR3 region is CASSLVASPGQVNTEAFF. For the CDR3, the DNA is TGTGCCAGCAGCTTGGTCGCTTCACCCGGACAGGTAAACACTGAAGCTTTCTTT.

The genes are TRBV4-2 and TRBJ2-7; D perhaps matches TRBD1 (5 bases). Trimming took off 4 bases at V and 7 bases at J, with 14 bases between the two ends. This CDR3 spans 13 amino acids. Germline loops: CDR1 LGHNA, CDR2 YNFKEQ. CDR3 nucleotides: TGTGCCAGCAGCCCACAGGACCCCCCAGAGCAGTACTTC. Translated: CASSPQDPPEQYF.

Details on this clone: Compared with germline, one end of the junction differs, possibly owing to a read error. The rearrangement links TRBV7-9 to TRBJ1-2; D unresolved. The CDR3 is 9 amino acids. CDR1 is SEHNR, CDR2 FQNEAQ, per germline (reference sequence). The CDR3 region is CASSGYGGF. The DNA for the CDR3 is TGTGCCAGCAGCGGGTACGGAGGCTTC.

This chain links TRBV6-2 or TRBV6-3 with TRBJ1-2, with 8 bases that match TRBD1. CDR1 is MNHEY and CDR2 is SVGEGT in the germline V gene. V was pared by 0 bases and J by 8 bases, with 2 bases of the junction left unmatched. The CDR3 runs to 13 residues. For the CDR3, the DNA is TGTGCCAGCAGTTACTCGACAGGGGTGGGCTACACCTTC. It translates to CASSYSTGVGYTF.

The V call is TRBV5-4, the J call TRBJ2-1; D remains unclear. This CDR3 comprises 16 residues. Trimming took off 4 bases at V and 0 bases at J, with 14 bases between the two ends. Germline CDR1 reads SGHNT; CDR2 reads YYREEE (reference sequence). The CDR3 is CASSPDRHSSYNEQFF. DNA for the CDR3: TGTGCCAGCAGCCCCGATAGACATAGCTCCTACAATGAGCAGTTCTTC. The full variable domain, with the rest looked up from reference TRBV5-4 and TRBJ2-1, is ETGVTQSPTHLIKTRGQQVTLRCSSQSGHNTVSWYQQALGQGPQFIFQYYREEENGRGNFPPRFSGLQFPNYSSELNVNALELDDSALYLCASSPDRHSSYNEQFFGPGTRLTVL.

This clone has only one observation. The CDR3 reads CASSLGQGDNSPLHF. Here the CDR3 DNA reads TGTGCCAGCAGTCTCGGACAGGGGGATAATTCACCCCTCCACTTT. J is TRBJ1-6 and V is TRBV27, with 10 bases lining up with TRBD1. The CDR3 extends over 15 amino acids. Losses at the gene ends were 5 bases for V and 5 bases for J; bases not matched to a gene: 3. CDR1 is MNHEY, CDR2 SMNVEV, per germline (reference sequence).

CDR3 sequence (DNA): TGTGCCATCAATCCGGGACAGGGAACAGATACGCAGTATTTT. This translates into CAINPGQGTDTQYF. This chain joins TRBV10-3 and TRBJ2-3; the match to TRBD1 covers 9 bases. Germline V CDR1 and CDR2: ENHRY, SYGVKD. Unmatched junction bases numbered 5, after V lost 7 bases and J lost 3 bases. The CDR3 consists of 14 residues.